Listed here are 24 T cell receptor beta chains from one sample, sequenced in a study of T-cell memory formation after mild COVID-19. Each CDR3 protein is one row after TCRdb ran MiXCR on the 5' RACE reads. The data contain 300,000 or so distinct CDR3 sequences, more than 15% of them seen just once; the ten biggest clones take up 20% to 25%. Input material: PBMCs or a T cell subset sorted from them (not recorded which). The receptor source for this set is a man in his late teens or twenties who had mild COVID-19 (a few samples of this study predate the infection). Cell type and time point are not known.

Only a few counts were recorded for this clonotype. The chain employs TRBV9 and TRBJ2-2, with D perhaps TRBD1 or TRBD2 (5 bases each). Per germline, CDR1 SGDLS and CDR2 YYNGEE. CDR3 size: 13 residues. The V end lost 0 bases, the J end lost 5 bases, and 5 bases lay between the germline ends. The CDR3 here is CASSVGGTGELFF. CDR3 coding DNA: TGTGCCAGCAGCGTAGGGGGGACCGGGGAGCTGTTTTTT.

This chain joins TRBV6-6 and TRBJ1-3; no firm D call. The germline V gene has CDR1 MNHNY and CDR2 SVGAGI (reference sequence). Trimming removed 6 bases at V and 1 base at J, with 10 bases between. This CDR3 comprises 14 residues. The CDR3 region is CASSPRTSGNTIYF. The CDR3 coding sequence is TGTGCCAGCAGCCCGAGGACTTCTGGAAACACCATATATTTT.

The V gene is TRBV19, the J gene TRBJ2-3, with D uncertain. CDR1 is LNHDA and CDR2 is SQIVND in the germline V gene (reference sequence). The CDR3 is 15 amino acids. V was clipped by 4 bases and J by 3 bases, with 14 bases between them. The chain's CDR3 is CASSTLAYGTDTQYF. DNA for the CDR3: TGTGCCAGTAGTACTTTAGCTTACGGGACAGATACGCAGTATTTT. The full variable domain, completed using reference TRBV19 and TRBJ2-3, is DGGITQSPKYLFRKEGQNVTLSCEQNLNHDAMYWYRQDPGQGLRLIYYSQIVNDFQKGDIAEGYSVSREKKESFPLTVTSAQKNPTAFYLCASSTLAYGTDTQYFGPGTRLTVL.

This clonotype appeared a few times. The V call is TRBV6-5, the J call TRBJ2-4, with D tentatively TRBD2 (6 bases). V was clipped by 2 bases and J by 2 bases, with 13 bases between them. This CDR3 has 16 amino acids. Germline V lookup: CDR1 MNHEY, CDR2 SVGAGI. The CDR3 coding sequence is TGTGCCAGCAGTTACGCGGGCGGAGGGTCCAAAAACATTCAGTACTTC. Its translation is CASSYAGGGSKNIQYF.

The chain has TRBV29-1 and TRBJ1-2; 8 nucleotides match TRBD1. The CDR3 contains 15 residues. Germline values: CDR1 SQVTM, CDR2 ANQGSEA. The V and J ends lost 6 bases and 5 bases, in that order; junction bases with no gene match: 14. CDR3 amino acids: CSVEPSGRQGYGYTF. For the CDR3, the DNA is TGCAGCGTGGAGCCCTCGGGTCGACAGGGGTATGGCTACACCTTC.

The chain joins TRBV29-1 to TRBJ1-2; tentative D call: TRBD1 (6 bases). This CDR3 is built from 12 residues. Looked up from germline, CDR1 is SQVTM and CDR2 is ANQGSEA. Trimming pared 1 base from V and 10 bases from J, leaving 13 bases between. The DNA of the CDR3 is TGCAGCGTTGAAGGGTTCAGGGGATACTACACCTTC. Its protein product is CSVEGFRGYYTF.

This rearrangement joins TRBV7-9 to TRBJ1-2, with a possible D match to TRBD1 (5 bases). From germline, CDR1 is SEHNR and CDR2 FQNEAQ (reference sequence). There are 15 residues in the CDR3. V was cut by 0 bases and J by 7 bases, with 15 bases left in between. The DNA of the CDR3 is TGTGCCAGCAGCTTAGCGGCTTTAGGGGACCGTGGCTACACCTTC. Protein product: CASSLAALGDRGYTF.

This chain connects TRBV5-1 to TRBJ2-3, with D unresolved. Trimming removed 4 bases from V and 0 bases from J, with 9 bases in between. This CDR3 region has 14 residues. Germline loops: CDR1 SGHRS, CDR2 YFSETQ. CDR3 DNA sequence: TGCGCCAGCAGCCAGCCTTCTAGCACAGATACGCAGTATTTT. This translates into CASSQPSSTDTQYF.

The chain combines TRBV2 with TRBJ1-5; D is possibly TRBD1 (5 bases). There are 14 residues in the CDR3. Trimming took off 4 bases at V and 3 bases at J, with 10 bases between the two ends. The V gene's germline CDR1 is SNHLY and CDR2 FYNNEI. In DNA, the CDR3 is TGTGCCAGCAGTGGGGGGGGGGTCAATCAGCCCCAGCATTTT. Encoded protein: CASSGGGVNQPQHF.

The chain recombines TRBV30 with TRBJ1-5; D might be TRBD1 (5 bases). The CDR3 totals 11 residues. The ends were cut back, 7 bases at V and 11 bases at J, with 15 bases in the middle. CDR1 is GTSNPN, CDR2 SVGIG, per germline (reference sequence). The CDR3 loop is CAYRDGRAQHF. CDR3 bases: TGTGCCTACCGGGACGGACGAGCCCAGCATTTT. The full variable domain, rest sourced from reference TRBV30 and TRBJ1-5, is SQTIHQWPATLVQPVGSPLSLECTVEGTSNPNLYWYRQAAGRGLQLLFYSVGIGQISSEVPQNLSASRPQDRQFILSSKKLLLSDSGFYLCAYRDGRAQHFGDGTRLSIL.

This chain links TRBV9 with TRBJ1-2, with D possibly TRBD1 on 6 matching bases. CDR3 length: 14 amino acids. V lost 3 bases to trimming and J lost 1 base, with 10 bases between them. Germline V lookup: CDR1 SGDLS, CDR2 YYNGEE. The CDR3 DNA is TGTGCCAGCAGCGAAGGGGGGAGTAACTATGGCTACACCTTC. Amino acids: CASSEGGSNYGYTF.

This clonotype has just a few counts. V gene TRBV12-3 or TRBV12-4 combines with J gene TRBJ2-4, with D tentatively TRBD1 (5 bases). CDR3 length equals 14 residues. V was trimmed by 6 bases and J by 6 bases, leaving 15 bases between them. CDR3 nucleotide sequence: TGTGCCAGCAGCCCAGCAGGGCTAGGAAACATTCAGTACTTC. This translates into CASSPAGLGNIQYF.

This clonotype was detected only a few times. CDR3 bases: TGCGCCAGCAGCTTGGTGACAGGGGGCTTGACAGATACGCAGTATTTT. Translating gives CASSLVTGGLTDTQYF. The genes are TRBV5-1 and TRBJ2-3; TRBD1 agrees at 10 bases. Germline V gene data show CDR1 as SGHRS and CDR2 as YFSETQ. The ends lost 0 bases at V and 3 bases at J; junction bases unmatched: 4. This CDR3 has 16 residues. Full variable domain (missing parts from reference TRBV5-1 and TRBJ2-3): KAGVTQTPRYLIKTRGQQVTLSCSPISGHRSVSWYQQTPGQGLQFLFEYFSETQRNKGNFPGRFSGRQFSNSRSEMNVSTLELGDSALYLCASSLVTGGLTDTQYFGPGTRLTVL.

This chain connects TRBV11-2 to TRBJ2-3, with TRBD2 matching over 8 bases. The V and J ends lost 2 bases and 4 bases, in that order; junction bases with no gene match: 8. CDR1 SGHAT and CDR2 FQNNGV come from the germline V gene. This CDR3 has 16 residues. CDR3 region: CASSLLAGGGADTQYF. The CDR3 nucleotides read TGTGCCAGCAGCTTACTGGCGGGGGGCGGGGCAGATACGCAGTATTTT.

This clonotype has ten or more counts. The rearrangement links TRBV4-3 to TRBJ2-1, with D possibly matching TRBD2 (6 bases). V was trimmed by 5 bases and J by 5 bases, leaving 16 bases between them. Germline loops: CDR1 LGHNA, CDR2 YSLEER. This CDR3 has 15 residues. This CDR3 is CASSFGTPDNNEQFF. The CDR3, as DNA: TGCGCCAGCAGCTTCGGGACTCCCGACAACAATGAGCAGTTCTTC.

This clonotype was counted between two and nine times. The CDR3 DNA sequence: TGTGCCAGCAGTTTGCAGGGCTCGATCTCTGGAAACACCATATATTTT. Amino acid sequence: CASSLQGSISGNTIYF. The rearrangement uses TRBV12-3 or TRBV12-4 and TRBJ1-3; D perhaps matches TRBD1 (5 bases). There are 16 residues in the CDR3. V was trimmed by 3 bases and J by 0 bases, leaving 12 bases between them.

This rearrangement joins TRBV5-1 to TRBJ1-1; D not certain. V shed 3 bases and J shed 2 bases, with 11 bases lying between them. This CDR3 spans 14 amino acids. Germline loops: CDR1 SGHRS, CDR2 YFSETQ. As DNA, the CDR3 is TGCGCCAGCAGCTACAATTTGGACAACACTGAAGCTTTCTTT. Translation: CASSYNLDNTEAFF.

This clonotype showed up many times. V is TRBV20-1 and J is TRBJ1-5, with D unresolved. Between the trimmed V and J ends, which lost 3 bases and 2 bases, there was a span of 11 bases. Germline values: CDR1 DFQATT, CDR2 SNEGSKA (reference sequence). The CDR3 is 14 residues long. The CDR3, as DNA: TGCAGTGCTAGGGGGAGTCTAGGCAATCAGCCCCAGCATTTT. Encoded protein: CSARGSLGNQPQHF.

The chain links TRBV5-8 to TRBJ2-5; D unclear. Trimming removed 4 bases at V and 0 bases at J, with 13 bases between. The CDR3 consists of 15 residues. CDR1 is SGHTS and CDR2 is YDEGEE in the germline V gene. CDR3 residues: CASSQIVRYQETQYF. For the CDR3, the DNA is TGTGCCAGCAGCCAGATTGTCCGGTACCAAGAGACCCAGTACTTC. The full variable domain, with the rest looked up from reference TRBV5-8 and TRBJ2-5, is EAGVTQSPTHLIKTRGQQATLRCSPISGHTSVYWYQQALGLGLQFLLWYDEGEERNRGNFPPRFSGRQFPNYSSELNVNALELEDSALYLCASSQIVRYQETQYFGPGTRLLVL.

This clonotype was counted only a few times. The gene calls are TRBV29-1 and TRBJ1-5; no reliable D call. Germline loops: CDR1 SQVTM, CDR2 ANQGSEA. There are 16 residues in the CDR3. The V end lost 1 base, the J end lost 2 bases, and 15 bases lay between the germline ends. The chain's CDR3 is CSVEALRYGGNQPQHF. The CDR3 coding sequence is TGCAGCGTTGAAGCTCTACGCTATGGCGGCAATCAGCCCCAGCATTTT.

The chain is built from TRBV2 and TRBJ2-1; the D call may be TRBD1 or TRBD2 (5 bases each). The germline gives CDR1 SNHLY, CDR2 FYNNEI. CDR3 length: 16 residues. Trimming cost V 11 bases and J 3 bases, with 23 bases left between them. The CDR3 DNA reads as TGTGCCGCCGGAAGAGGCTCCGGGACCTACTACAATGAGCAGTTCTTC. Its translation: CAAGRGSGTYYNEQFF. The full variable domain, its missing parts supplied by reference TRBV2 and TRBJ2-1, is EPEVTQTPSHQVTQMGQEVILRCVPISNHLYFYWYRQILGQKVEFLVSFYNNEISEKSEIFDDQFSVERPDGSNFTLKIRSTKLEDSAMYFCAAGRGSGTYYNEQFFGPGTRLTVL.

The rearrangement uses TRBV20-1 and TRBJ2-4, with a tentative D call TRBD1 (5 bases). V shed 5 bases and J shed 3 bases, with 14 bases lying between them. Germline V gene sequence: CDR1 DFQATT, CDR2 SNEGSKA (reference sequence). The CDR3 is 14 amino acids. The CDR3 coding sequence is TGCAGTGCTGCAGGGCATGAGGTCAAAAACATTCAGTACTTC. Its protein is CSAAGHEVKNIQYF.

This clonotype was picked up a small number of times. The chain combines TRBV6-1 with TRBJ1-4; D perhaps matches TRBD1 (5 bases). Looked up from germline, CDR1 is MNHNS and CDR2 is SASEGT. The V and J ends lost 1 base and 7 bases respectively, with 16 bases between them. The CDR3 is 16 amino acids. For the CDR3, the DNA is TGTGCCAGCAGTGAAGTGGATTCAGGGTTGCGTGAAAAACTGTTTTTT. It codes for CASSEVDSGLREKLFF.

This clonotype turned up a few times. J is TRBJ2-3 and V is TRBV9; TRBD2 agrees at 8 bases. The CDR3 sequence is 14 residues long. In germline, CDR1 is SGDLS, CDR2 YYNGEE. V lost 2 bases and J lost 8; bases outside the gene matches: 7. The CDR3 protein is CASSVTGGSGTQYF. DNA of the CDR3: TGTGCCAGCAGCGTTACGGGGGGGAGCGGTACGCAGTATTTT.